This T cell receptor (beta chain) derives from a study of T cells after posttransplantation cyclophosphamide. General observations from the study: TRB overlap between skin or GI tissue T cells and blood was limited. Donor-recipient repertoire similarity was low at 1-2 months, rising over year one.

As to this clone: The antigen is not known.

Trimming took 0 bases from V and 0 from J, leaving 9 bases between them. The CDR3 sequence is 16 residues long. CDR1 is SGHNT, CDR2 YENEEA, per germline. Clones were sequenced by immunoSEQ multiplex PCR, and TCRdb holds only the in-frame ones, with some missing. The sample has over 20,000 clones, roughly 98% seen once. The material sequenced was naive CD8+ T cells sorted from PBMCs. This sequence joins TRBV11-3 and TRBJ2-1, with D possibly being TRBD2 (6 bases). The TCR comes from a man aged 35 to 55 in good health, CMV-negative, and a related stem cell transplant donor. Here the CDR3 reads CASSLEGGSSYNEQFF. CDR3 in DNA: TGTGCCAGCAGCTTAGAGGGGGGAAGCTCCTACAATGAGCAGTTCTTC.